A single sample gave rise to the 30 T cell receptor beta chains below, sequenced in a study of cytomegalovirus exposure and HLA in healthy donors. PCR used 60 Vbeta primers and 13 Jbeta primers. Data came from immunoSEQ multiplex PCR; TCRdb stores just in-frame clones and leaves some out. The sample lists 130,000 or so clones, nearly 90% occurring once. The specimen was PBMCs. The receptors come from a middle-aged woman in good health and CMV-seronegative.

The rearrangement uses TRBV4-1 and TRBJ2-5, with TRBD2 matching 13 bases. Germline CDR1 and CDR2: MGHRA and YSYEKL. Losses at the gene ends were 1 base for V and 9 bases for J; bases not matched to a gene: 5. The CDR3 spans 15 residues. The CDR3 DNA reads TGCGCCAGCAGCCAAGTTTTACTAGCGGGAGGGGCCCAGTACTTC. Its protein is CASSQVLLAGGAQYF.

This chain joins TRBV7-6 and TRBJ1-4; D call uncertain. In germline, CDR1 is SGHVS, CDR2 FNYEAQ. Trimming removed 5 bases at V and 5 bases at J, with 15 bases between. The CDR3 consists of 15 residues. DNA for the CDR3: TGTGCCAGCAGCCGACATACACGGGAAAATGAAAAACTGTTTTTT. Translated, it gives CASSRHTRENEKLFF.

The genes are TRBV11-3 and TRBJ2-7; 12 bases are shared with TRBD2. Germline V lookup: CDR1 SGHNT, CDR2 YENEEA. CDR3 length: 15 amino acids. V lost 5 bases and J lost 3; bases outside the gene matches: 5. In DNA form, the CDR3 reads TGTGCCAGCAGCGGGGGACTAGCGGGCCACTACGAGCAGTACTTC. Translating it yields CASSGGLAGHYEQYF.

This clone is a singleton in its sample. The V call is TRBV5-5, the J call TRBJ1-2, with TRBD1 identical over 8 bases. The CDR3 sequence is 16 residues long. Trimming cost V 0 bases and J 6 bases; bases outside gene matches: 10. CDR1 and CDR2 from the germline V gene are SGHKS and YYEKEE (reference sequence). CDR3 amino acids: CASSLGPGTGLNGYTF. In DNA form, the CDR3 reads TGTGCCAGCAGCTTGGGCCCCGGGACAGGATTGAATGGCTACACCTTC. The complete variable domain, with remaining parts taken from reference TRBV5-5 and TRBJ1-2, reads DAGVTQSPTHLIKTRGQQVTLRCSPISGHKSVSWYQQVLGQGPQFIFQYYEKEERGRGNFPDRFSARQFPNYSSELNVNALLLGDSALYLCASSLGPGTGLNGYTFGSGTRLTVV.

The chain employs TRBV7-9 and TRBJ1-1; 7 nucleotides line up with TRBD1. V was clipped by 6 bases and J by 1 base; unmatched bases: 8. Germline CDR1 reads SEHNR; CDR2 reads FQNEAQ (reference sequence). The CDR3 has 15 amino acids. CDR3 sequence: CASRTDRASNTEAFF. The CDR3 DNA is TGTGCCAGCAGAACCGACAGGGCCTCGAACACTGAAGCTTTCTTT.

The chain recombines TRBV28 with TRBJ2-7; weak D call: TRBD2 (6 bases). Trimming took off 2 bases at V and 7 bases at J, with 9 bases between the two ends. This CDR3 contains 12 residues. Per the germline V gene, CDR1 is MDHEN and CDR2 is SYDVKM. The CDR3 DNA follows: TGTGCCAGCAGTTTAGGGGGGAGGGAGCAGTACTTC. Translating gives CASSLGGREQYF.

The genes are TRBV7-2 and TRBJ1-1; 7 bases map to TRBD1. The CDR3 contains 13 residues. V lost 5 bases to trimming and J lost 4 bases; unmatched junction nucleotides: 4. CDR1 and CDR2 (germline): SGHTA, FQGNSA. The CDR3 bases are TGTGCCAGCAGCCCAGGGGGTGGCACTGAAGCTTTCTTT. Protein product: CASSPGGGTEAFF.

The V and J genes are TRBV6-6 and TRBJ2-1, with 8 bases identical to TRBD2. Germline V gene lookup returns CDR1 MNHNY and CDR2 SVGAGI (reference sequence). The CDR3 is 15 residues long. V shed 5 bases and J 0 bases; nucleotides not matched to a gene: 3. CDR3 protein: CASSPSGFSYNEQFF. The CDR3 DNA sequence: TGTGCCAGCAGTCCTAGCGGGTTCTCCTACAATGAGCAGTTCTTC.

This clone was seen a single time. The J gene is TRBJ1-2, the V gene TRBV11-3; the D gene is possibly TRBD1 (6 bases). V gave up 3 bases and J gave up 8 bases, with 10 bases separating them. The CDR3 sequence is 12 residues long. The germline V gene encodes CDR1 SGHNT and CDR2 YENEEA. CDR3 coding DNA: TGTGCCAGCAGCTTCGGGGGGCTAGGCTACACCTTC. Protein: CASSFGGLGYTF.

This clone is a singleton in its sample. The V call is TRBV11-2, the J call TRBJ2-7, with a tentative D call TRBD2 (6 bases). The CDR3 contains 17 residues. The V and J ends lost 5 bases and 2 bases respectively, with 22 bases between them. CDR1 and CDR2 (germline): SGHAT, FQNNGV. CDR3 coding DNA: TGTGCCAGCAGCCCCGCCGGAATGGGGCGGGGAGCCTACGAGCAGTACTTC. Its translation is CASSPAGMGRGAYEQYF. Full variable domain (rest looked up from reference TRBV11-2 and TRBJ2-7): EAGVAQSPRYKIIEKRQSVAFWCNPISGHATLYWYQQILGQGPKLLIQFQNNGVVDDSQLPKDRFSAERLKGVDSTLKIQPAKLEDSAVYLCASSPAGMGRGAYEQYFGPGTRLTVT.

The chain links TRBV5-5 to TRBJ2-6, with 10 bases fitting TRBD2. V gave up 4 bases and J gave up 2 bases; unmatched junction bases: 15. Germline V gene sequence: CDR1 SGHKS, CDR2 YYEKEE (reference sequence). The CDR3 is 20 amino acids. As DNA, the CDR3 is TGTGCCAGCAGCGTGAAGGGAGGAGCGGGAGGGCCAGCTGGGGCCAACGTCCTGACTTTC. This codes for CASSVKGGAGGPAGANVLTF.

This chain connects TRBV6-7 to TRBJ2-5; 10 bases are a match to TRBD2. The tail of the sequence fits TRBJ2-7 better, so the J call may be wrong. TRBV6-7 is treated as an ORF (open reading frame) with a function not yet certain. The CDR3 contains 17 residues. CDR3 coding DNA: TGTGCCAGCAGTTACTGGTCTAGCGGGAGCCTCGTATACGAGCAGTACTTC. Its translation: CASSYWSSGSLVYEQYF.

V and J are TRBV6-5 and TRBJ2-1; D might be TRBD2 (6 bases). The germline CDR1 and CDR2 sequences are MNHEY and SVGAGI. CDR3 length: 14 amino acids. The V gene lost 8 bases and the J gene lost 3 bases, with 14 bases spanning the gap. CDR3 nucleotides: TGTGCCAGCCATACTGGGGGACTCTACAATGAGCAGTTCTTC. Translation gives CASHTGGLYNEQFF.

The genes are TRBV19 and TRBJ2-3; 14 bases line up with TRBD2. The germline gives CDR1 LNHDA, CDR2 SQIVND (reference sequence). The CDR3 is 17 amino acids. V shed 5 bases and J 5 bases; nucleotides not matched to a gene: 9. The CDR3 DNA reads as TGTGCCAGTAGTCCATCCATGGGACTAGCGGGAGAAGATACGCAGTATTTT. It codes for CASSPSMGLAGEDTQYF. The entire variable domain, with the rest obtained from reference TRBV19 and TRBJ2-3, is as follows: DGGITQSPKYLFRKEGQNVTLSCEQNLNHDAMYWYRQDPGQGLRLIYYSQIVNDFQKGDIAEGYSVSREKKESFPLTVTSAQKNPTAFYLCASSPSMGLAGEDTQYFGPGTRLTVL.

The chain is built from TRBV11-3 and TRBJ2-7; 9 positions match TRBD1. The CDR3 is made up of 15 amino acids. After removal of 4 bases from V and 4 bases from J, the junction contained 8 bases not matched to a gene. Germline lookup yields CDR1 SGHNT and CDR2 YENEEA. The CDR3: CASSSAGQGEYEQYF. CDR3 nucleotide sequence: TGTGCCAGCAGCTCAGCGGGACAGGGTGAATACGAGCAGTACTTC. Drawing the rest from reference TRBV11-3 and TRBJ2-7, the complete variable domain is EAGVVQSPRYKIIEKKQPVAFWCNPISGHNTLYWYLQNLGQGPELLIRYENEEAVDDSQLPKDRFSAERLKGVDSTLKIQPAELGDSAVYLCASSSAGQGEYEQYFGPGTRLTVT.

Written as DNA, the CDR3 is TGTGCCAGCAGCCTCTTCCCCCTAGCGGGAGCTGCGGGCGGGGAGCTGTTTTTT. This sequence encodes CASSLFPLAGAAGGELFF. The rearrangement joins TRBV7-2 to TRBJ2-2; TRBD2 matches at 10 bases. The germline V gene encodes CDR1 SGHTA and CDR2 FQGNSA. The ends lost 5 bases at V and 7 bases at J; junction bases unmatched: 16. This CDR3 region has 18 residues.

A single count supports this clone. The V gene is TRBV7-2, the J gene TRBJ1-4; no clear D gene. Germline lookup yields CDR1 SGHTA and CDR2 FQGNSA. Trimming took off 6 bases at V and 8 bases at J, with 19 bases between the two ends. The CDR3 is 15 residues long. CDR3 in DNA: TGTGCCAGCAGTTTCTCAGGTCTCGCTTTAGAAAAACTGTTTTTT. Its protein is CASSFSGLALEKLFF.

The genes are TRBV11-2 and TRBJ2-7; possibly TRBD2 for D (6 bases). The CDR3 contains 14 residues. The germline V gene encodes CDR1 SGHAT and CDR2 FQNNGV. V shed 5 bases and J shed 1 base, with 12 bases lying between them. CDR3 residues: CASSPRGDSYEQYF. DNA of the CDR3: TGTGCCAGCAGCCCGCGGGGTGATTCCTACGAGCAGTACTTC.

V and J are TRBV9 and TRBJ2-3, with TRBD2 matching 10 bases. The germline CDR1 and CDR2 sequences are SGDLS and YYNGEE. J gave up 3 bases and V 2 bases, and 9 bases lay outside the gene matches. The CDR3 spans 17 residues. CDR3 protein: CASSVSSGRGRTDTQYF. The DNA of the CDR3 is TGTGCCAGCAGCGTTTCTAGCGGGAGAGGAAGAACAGATACGCAGTATTTT.

This chain links TRBV6-1 with TRBJ1-4; tentatively, D is TRBD1 (6 bases). The CDR3 contains 14 residues. CDR1 and CDR2 from the germline V gene are MNHNS and SASEGT. V was cut by 3 bases and J by 4 bases, with 9 bases left in between. CDR3 bases: TGTGCCAGCAGTGAGGGACACCGTAATGAAAAACTGTTTTTT. It translates to CASSEGHRNEKLFF.

The CDR3 reads CASMRSRQGLLAGQETQYF. The DNA for the CDR3 is TGTGCCAGCATGAGGAGCCGACAGGGATTATTAGCGGGGCAAGAGACCCAGTACTTC. The chain combines TRBV2 with TRBJ2-5; D is possibly TRBD2 (8 bases). The CDR3 has 19 residues. V lost 7 bases to trimming and J lost 2 bases, with 29 bases between them. Looked up from germline, CDR1 is SNHLY and CDR2 is FYNNEI.

V is TRBV6-5 and J is TRBJ1-1, with D possibly matching TRBD1 (5 bases). V lost 2 bases to trimming and J lost 1 base, with 11 bases between them. Per the germline V gene, CDR1 is MNHEY and CDR2 is SVGAGI. The CDR3 is made up of 15 amino acids. CDR3 DNA sequence: TGTGCCAGCAGTTACCCCCAGGGTCCGAACACTGAAGCTTTCTTT. Translating it yields CASSYPQGPNTEAFF.

This sequence joins TRBV5-1 and TRBJ2-6; unclear D gene. Germline V lookup: CDR1 SGHRS, CDR2 YFSETQ. The CDR3 extends over 15 amino acids. Trimming shortened V by 0 bases and J by 2 bases, and 6 bases separated the two germline ends. CDR3: CASSLDRTGANVLTF. In DNA, the CDR3 is TGCGCCAGCAGCTTGGACAGAACTGGGGCCAACGTCCTGACTTTC. Full variable domain (missing parts from reference TRBV5-1 and TRBJ2-6): KAGVTQTPRYLIKTRGQQVTLSCSPISGHRSVSWYQQTPGQGLQFLFEYFSETQRNKGNFPGRFSGRQFSNSRSEMNVSTLELGDSALYLCASSLDRTGANVLTFGAGSRLTVL.

This chain uses TRBV7-8 with TRBJ2-7; TRBD1 matches at 9 bases. V was pared by 4 bases and J by 4 bases, with 2 bases of the junction left unmatched. The CDR3 runs to 13 residues. Germline V gene lookup returns CDR1 SGHVS and CDR2 FQNEAQ. The CDR3 bases are TGTGCCAGCAGCTCAGGGACAGGGTACGAGCAGTACTTC. Protein: CASSSGTGYEQYF.

The chain links TRBV5-6 to TRBJ1-5, with a tentative D call TRBD1 (6 bases). Germline loops: CDR1 SGHDT, CDR2 YYEEEE. Trimming cost V 4 bases and J 0 bases, with 11 bases left between them. The CDR3 is made up of 15 amino acids. CDR3 amino acids: CASSLRGYSNQPQHF. Written as DNA, the CDR3 is TGTGCCAGCAGCCTCAGGGGTTATAGCAATCAGCCCCAGCATTTT.

The rearrangement joins TRBV5-4 to TRBJ2-5, with a possible D match to TRBD1 (6 bases). The CDR3 spans 15 residues. V lost 0 bases and J lost 1, with 10 bases in between. In germline, CDR1 is SGHNT, CDR2 YYREEE (reference sequence). The CDR3 DNA follows: TGTGCCAGCAGCTTGGTACAGGGACCCCAAGAGACCCAGTACTTC. This codes for CASSLVQGPQETQYF.

V and J are TRBV19 and TRBJ2-7; D is possibly TRBD1 (9 bases). Trimming shortened V by 10 bases and J by 5 bases, and 24 bases separated the two germline ends. The CDR3 is 15 residues long. Germline loops: CDR1 LNHDA, CDR2 SQIVND (reference sequence). The CDR3 spells CATRQAGDRAHEQYF. CDR3 coding DNA: TGTGCCACCCGCCAAGCGGGGGACAGGGCCCACGAGCAGTACTTC.

CDR3 sequence (DNA): TGTGCCAGCAGCTCATACAGGGAAGTCGGAGAAAAACTGTTTTTT. Translating it yields CASSSYREVGEKLFF. This chain uses TRBV7-9 with TRBJ1-4; the D gene is possibly TRBD1 (6 bases). V was pared by 4 bases and J by 8 bases, with 17 bases between. This CDR3 is built from 15 residues. Per germline, CDR1 SEHNR and CDR2 FQNEAQ (reference sequence). Supplemented by reference TRBV7-9 and TRBJ1-4, the full variable domain reads DTGVSQNPRHKITKRGQNVTFRCDPISEHNRLYWYRQTLGQGPEFLTYFQNEAQLEKSRLLSDRFSAERPKGSFSTLEIQRTEQGDSAMYLCASSSYREVGEKLFFGSGTQLSVL.

V is TRBV7-9 and J is TRBJ1-6; D is unclear. The CDR3 length is 13 residues. CDR1 and CDR2 from the germline V gene are SEHNR and FQNEAQ (reference sequence). Trimming shortened V by 1 base and J by 9 bases, and 7 bases separated the two germline ends. The CDR3 DNA reads TGTGCCAGCAGCTTAGAATGGAGTTCACCCCTCCACTTT. Its protein product is CASSLEWSSPLHF. Filled out from reference TRBV7-9 and TRBJ1-6, the complete variable domain reads DTGVSQNPRHKITKRGQNVTFRCDPISEHNRLYWYRQTLGQGPEFLTYFQNEAQLEKSRLLSDRFSAERPKGSFSTLEIQRTEQGDSAMYLCASSLEWSSPLHFGNGTRLTVT.

J is TRBJ2-1 and V is TRBV7-9, with a weak D call TRBD2 (6 bases). The CDR3 contains 14 residues. CDR1 and CDR2 from the germline V gene are SEHNR and FQNEAQ (reference sequence). Trimming stripped 4 bases from V and 13 bases from J, with 20 bases between. In DNA, the CDR3 is TGTGCCAGCAGCTCCGTCGGGAGTGGGGGTGATCAGTTCTTC. It codes for CASSSVGSGGDQFF.